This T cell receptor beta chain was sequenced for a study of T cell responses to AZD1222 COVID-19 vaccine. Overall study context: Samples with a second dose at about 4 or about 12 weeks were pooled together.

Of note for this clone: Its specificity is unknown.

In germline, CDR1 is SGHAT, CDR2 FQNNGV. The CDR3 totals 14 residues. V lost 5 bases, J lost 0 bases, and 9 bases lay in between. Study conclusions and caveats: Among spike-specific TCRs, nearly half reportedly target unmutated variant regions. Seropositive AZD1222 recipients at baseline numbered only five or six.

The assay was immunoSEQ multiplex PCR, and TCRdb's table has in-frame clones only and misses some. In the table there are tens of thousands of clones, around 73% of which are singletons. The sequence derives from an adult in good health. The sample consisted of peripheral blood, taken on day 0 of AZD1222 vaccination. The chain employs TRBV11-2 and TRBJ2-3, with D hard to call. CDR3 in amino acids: CASSPRISTDTQYF. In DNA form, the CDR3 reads TGTGCCAGCAGCCCACGGATAAGCACAGATACGCAGTATTTT.